A single sample is the source of the 6 T cell receptor beta chains below, sequenced in a study of blood T cells in healthy people across ages. Together with a sample-barcoded 5' primer, a J-beta primer mix was included in a second PCR lasting roughly 6 to 12 cycles. Via MiXCR, TCRdb re-called the 5' RACE reads, giving one row per CDR3 protein. Of 870,000 or so distinct CDR3 sequences listed, more than 25% are singletons. The sequenced sample consisted of blood. These TCRs come from a woman aged 80 or older in good health.

This clonotype was recorded at least ten times. The chain couples TRBV3-1 to TRBJ2-3, with 10 bases aligning to TRBD2. The CDR3 loop spans 18 amino acids. J gave up 2 bases and V 0 bases, and 8 bases lay outside the gene matches. Germline V gene lookup returns CDR1 LGHDT and CDR2 YNNKEL (reference sequence). CDR3 bases: TGTGCCAGCAGCCAAGACCCCCCGGGACTAGCGACCACAGATACGCAGTATTTT. Translating it yields CASSQDPPGLATTDTQYF.

The CDR3 region is CASKAPVTDTQYF. The CDR3 DNA sequence: TGTGCCAGCAAAGCCCCGGTCACAGATACGCAGTATTTT. The chain recombines TRBV6-2 or TRBV6-3 with TRBJ2-3, with D unclear. The CDR3 has 13 residues. V was pared by 7 bases and J by 2 bases, with 10 bases between. Germline assignment: CDR1 MNHEY and CDR2 SVGEGT.

The table lists this clonotype with a few counts. This chain uses TRBV6-2 or TRBV6-3 with TRBJ1-5; perhaps TRBD1 as D (6 bases). The CDR3 extends over 18 amino acids. Germline lookup yields CDR1 MNHEY and CDR2 SVGEGT. Trimming took 7 bases from V and 0 from J, leaving 22 bases between them. The CDR3 DNA is TGTGCCAGCAACCCTCAAACGGGACAACCAGTTAGCAATCAGCCCCAGCATTTT. Translated: CASNPQTGQPVSNQPQHF.

The gene calls are TRBV28 and TRBJ2-7; D is unresolved. V lost 3 bases and J 0 bases, leaving 15 bases between the germline ends. This CDR3 has 16 amino acids. CDR1 and CDR2 (germline): MDHEN, SYDVKM. The CDR3 protein is CASSLARFSTSYEQYF. CDR3 in DNA: TGTGCCAGCAGTTTGGCCCGGTTTTCCACCTCCTACGAGCAGTACTTC.

This chain connects TRBV5-5 to TRBJ1-5; 8 nucleotides match TRBD1. Germline-derived CDR1 and CDR2 are SGHKS and YYEKEE (reference sequence). Trimming removed 4 bases from V and 3 bases from J; junction bases left unmatched: 6. The CDR3 has 15 amino acids. In nucleotides, the CDR3 is TGTGCCAGCAGCCGGGGACAGGAGTACAATCAGCCCCAGCATTTT. Protein product: CASSRGQEYNQPQHF.

This clonotype came up many times. The chain recombines TRBV5-1 with TRBJ2-1; D not certain. The CDR3 is 15 amino acids. V lost 0 bases and J lost 1, with 8 bases in between. Germline assignment: CDR1 SGHRS and CDR2 YFSETQ. The CDR3: CASSLEGKSYNEQFF. In DNA form, the CDR3 reads TGCGCCAGCAGCTTGGAGGGCAAGTCCTACAATGAGCAGTTCTTC. Drawing the rest from reference TRBV5-1 and TRBJ2-1, the complete variable domain is KAGVTQTPRYLIKTRGQQVTLSCSPISGHRSVSWYQQTPGQGLQFLFEYFSETQRNKGNFPGRFSGRQFSNSRSEMNVSTLELGDSALYLCASSLEGKSYNEQFFGPGTRLTVL.